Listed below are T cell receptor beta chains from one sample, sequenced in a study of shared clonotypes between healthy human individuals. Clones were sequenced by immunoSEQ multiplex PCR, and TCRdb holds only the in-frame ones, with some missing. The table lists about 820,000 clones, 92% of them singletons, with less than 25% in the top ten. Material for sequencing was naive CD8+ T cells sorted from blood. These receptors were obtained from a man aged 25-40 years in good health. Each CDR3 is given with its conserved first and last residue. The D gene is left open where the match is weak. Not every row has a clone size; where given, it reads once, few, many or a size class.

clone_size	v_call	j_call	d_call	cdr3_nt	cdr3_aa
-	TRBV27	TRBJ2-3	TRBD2	TGTGCCAGCAGTCTCCTCTTAGCGGGAGGCCTCCATAGCACAGATACGCAGTATTTT	CASSLLLAGGLHSTDTQYF
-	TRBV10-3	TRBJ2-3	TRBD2	TGTGCCATCAGTGAAAGAGGGAGGGCCCTGTCAGATACGCAGTATTTT	CAISERGRALSDTQYF
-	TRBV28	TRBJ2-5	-	TGTGCCAGCAGCGCAGGGACGTTTTTGGAGACCCAGTACTTC	CASSAGTFLETQYF
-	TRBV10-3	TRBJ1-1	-	TGTGCCATCTCTTGGGGGGGGTACACTGAAGCTTTCTTT	CAISWGGYTEAFF
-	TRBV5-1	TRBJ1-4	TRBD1	TGCGCCAGCAGCTCCCCGGACAGGGGGGATGAAAAACTGTTTTTT	CASSSPDRGDEKLFF
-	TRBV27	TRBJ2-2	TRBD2	TGTGCCAGCAGCCACACTAGCGGGAGGGGCACCGGGGAGCTGTTTTTT	CASSHTSGRGTGELFF
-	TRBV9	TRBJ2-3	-	TGTGCCAGCAGCTCAGGGGACACGCGAATAACAGATACGCAGTATTTT	CASSSGDTRITDTQYF
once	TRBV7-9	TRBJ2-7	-	TGTGCCAGCAGCTTTGGGGACTACGAGCAGTACTTC	CASSFGDYEQYF
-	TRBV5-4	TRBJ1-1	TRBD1	TGTGCCAGCAGCCCGGACAGGGGCGGGATGAACACTGAAGCTTTCTTT	CASSPDRGGMNTEAFF
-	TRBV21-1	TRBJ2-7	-	TGTGCCAGCAGTGGCGGGAGATACGAGCAGTACTTC	CASSGGRYEQYF